The present T cell receptor beta chain was sequenced within a study of T cells in tuberculosis. Study-level background: Blood was taken before or within 7 days of anti-tuberculosis therapy.

Here immunoSEQ multiplex PCR was the method, and the copy in TCRdb shows in-frame clones only, minus some. The repertoire holds 30,000 or so clones, with roughly 94% as singletons. Study results and caveats: Smaller distances to GMM-specific TCRs suggested their expansion in active tuberculosis.

This clone was observed once. Antigen: not known. Time point here: new active TB diagnosis, blood taken before or within 7 days of starting treatment. Each donor contributed about 100,000 T cells on average, unsorted. The clonotype originates from an adult with tuberculosis. Some clones in this sample may be carry-over from other donors' samples. Material: PBMCs, obtained at tuberculosis diagnosis.

CDR3 nucleotide sequence: TGTGCCAGCAGCTTACAAGCGGGGGGTAGCACAGATACGCAGTATTTT. Protein product: CASSLQAGGSTDTQYF. The chain uses TRBV7-2 and TRBJ2-3; 9 bases are shared with TRBD2. J gave up 0 bases and V 2 bases, and 3 bases lay outside the gene matches. Per germline, CDR1 SGHTA and CDR2 FQGNSA. The CDR3 length is 16 residues.